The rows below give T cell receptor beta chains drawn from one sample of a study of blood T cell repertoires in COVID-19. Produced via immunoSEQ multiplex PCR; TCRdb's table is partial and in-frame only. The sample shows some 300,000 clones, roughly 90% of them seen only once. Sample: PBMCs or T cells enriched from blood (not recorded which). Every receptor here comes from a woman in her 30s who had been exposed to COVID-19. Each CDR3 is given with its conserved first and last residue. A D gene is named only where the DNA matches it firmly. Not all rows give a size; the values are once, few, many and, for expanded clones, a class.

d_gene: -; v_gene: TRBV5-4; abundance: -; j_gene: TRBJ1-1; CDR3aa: CASSLDRLNTEAFF; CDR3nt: TGTGCCAGCAGCTTGGACAGACTGAACACTGAAGCTTTCTTT
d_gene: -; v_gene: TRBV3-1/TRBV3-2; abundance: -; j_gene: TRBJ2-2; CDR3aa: CASEQLNSFANTGELFF; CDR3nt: TGTGCCAGCGAACAACTTAACAGCTTCGCGAACACCGGGGAGCTGTTTTTT
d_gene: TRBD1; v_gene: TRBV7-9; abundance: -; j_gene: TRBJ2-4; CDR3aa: CASSRGQAIAKNIQYF; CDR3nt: TGTGCCAGCAGCCGCGGACAGGCAATAGCCAAAAACATTCAGTACTTC
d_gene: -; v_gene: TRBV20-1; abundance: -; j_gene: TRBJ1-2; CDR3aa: CSAIELGEGYGYTF; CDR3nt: TGCAGTGCTATTGAATTAGGAGAGGGCTATGGCTACACCTTC
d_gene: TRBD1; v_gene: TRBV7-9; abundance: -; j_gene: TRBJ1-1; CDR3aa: CASSSSAGGTEAFF; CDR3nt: TGTGCCAGCAGCTCCTCGGCAGGGGGCACTGAAGCTTTCTTT
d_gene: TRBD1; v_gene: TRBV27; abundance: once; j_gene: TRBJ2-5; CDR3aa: CASRHLPGQGETQYF; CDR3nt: TGTGCCAGCAGGCATCTACCGGGACAGGGTGAGACCCAGTACTTC
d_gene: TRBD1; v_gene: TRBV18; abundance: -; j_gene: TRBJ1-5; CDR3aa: CASSRQGAGQPQHF; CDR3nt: TGTGCCAGCTCACGACAGGGGGCAGGGCAGCCCCAGCATTTT
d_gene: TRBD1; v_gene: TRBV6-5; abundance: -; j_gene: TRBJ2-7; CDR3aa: CASSKQGAVHEQYF; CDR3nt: TGTGCCAGCAGTAAACAGGGGGCTGTGCACGAGCAGTACTTC
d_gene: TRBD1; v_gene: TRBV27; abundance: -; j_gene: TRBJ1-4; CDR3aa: CASSPGTVPNEKLFF; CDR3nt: TGTGCCAGCAGTCCTGGGACAGTCCCAAATGAAAAACTGTTTTTT
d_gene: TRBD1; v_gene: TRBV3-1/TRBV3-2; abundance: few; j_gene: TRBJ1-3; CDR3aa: CASSPRDRIGNTIYF; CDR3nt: TGTGCCAGCAGCCCTCGGGACAGGATCGGAAACACCATATATTTT
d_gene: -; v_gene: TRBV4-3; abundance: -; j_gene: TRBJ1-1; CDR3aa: CASSQDNGGSEAFF; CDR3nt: TGCGCCAGCAGCCAAGATAATGGGGGCAGTGAAGCTTTCTTT
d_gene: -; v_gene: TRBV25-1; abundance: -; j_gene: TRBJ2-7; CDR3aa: CASSDPGSSSYEQYF; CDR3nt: TGTGCCAGCAGTGATCCGGGTTCCAGCTCCTACGAGCAGTACTTC
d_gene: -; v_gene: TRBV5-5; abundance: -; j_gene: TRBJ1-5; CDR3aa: CASSFLGGDQPQHF; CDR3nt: TGTGCCAGCAGCTTCCTAGGGGGAGATCAGCCCCAGCATTTT